Listed below are T cell receptor beta chains from one sample, sequenced in a study of early T cells in non-severe SARS-CoV-2 infection. Each CDR3 protein is one row after TCRdb ran MiXCR on the 5' RACE reads. The sample lists tens of thousands of distinct CDR3 sequences; less than 20% were seen once. Sequencing was carried out using whole blood. Receptors were obtained from an adult who was a healthcare worker with PCR-confirmed SARS-CoV-2 infection or an uninfected control (not recorded which). CDR3s include the opening cysteine and the closing phenylalanine or tryptophan. A D gene is named only where the DNA matches it firmly. Clone size is given for some rows only: seen once, a few or many times, or a class if the clone is expanded.

d_gene | abundance | j_gene | v_gene | CDR3nt | CDR3aa
. | . | TRBJ2-7 | TRBV28 | TGTGCCAGCGGCACCGGGGACCCAACCTACGAGCAGTACTTC | CASGTGDPTYEQYF
. | few | TRBJ2-1 | TRBV4-1 | TGCGCCAGCAGCCAAGCCCCGAGTTCGAGCTCCTACAATGAGCAGTTCTTC | CASSQAPSSSSYNEQFF
. | . | TRBJ2-5 | TRBV9 | TGTGCCAGCAACAGAGGGGGAGGCCGGAGTCACCAAGAGACCCAGTACTTC | CASNRGGGRSHQETQYF
. | many | TRBJ2-6 | TRBV29-1 | TGCAGCGTGGCCTTCTCTGGGGCCAACGTCCTGACTTTC | CSVAFSGANVLTF
. | . | TRBJ2-7 | TRBV9 | TGTGCCAGCAGCTTCGAAGGGGGCTCCTACGAGCAGTACTTC | CASSFEGGSYEQYF
TRBD2 | . | TRBJ2-3 | TRBV11-3 | TGTGCCAGCGGGGGACTAGCGGGACGCACAGATACGCAGTATTTT | CASGGLAGRTDTQYF
TRBD1 | . | TRBJ2-5 | TRBV2 | TGTGCCAGCAGTGCCACAGGGGGCAAAGAGACCCAGTACTTC | CASSATGGKETQYF
. | few | TRBJ2-3 | TRBV20-1 | TGCAGTGCTAGAGATTGGGCCCTTTTTCCGAGCACAGATACGCAGTATTTT | CSARDWALFPSTDTQYF
TRBD2 | . | TRBJ2-5 | TRBV6-2/TRBV6-3 | TGTGCCAGCAGCCTGCGACTAGCGGCACAAGAGACCCAGTACTTC | CASSLRLAAQETQYF
. | few | TRBJ2-7 | TRBV7-4 | TGTGCCAGCAGCCCCAACTCGCCGGGCCTTCAGCCCGAGCAGTACTTC | CASSPNSPGLQPEQYF
TRBD1 | many | TRBJ1-6 | TRBV4-2 | TGTGCCAGCAGCCAACGGGACAGGGACGGCTCACCCCTCCACTTT | CASSQRDRDGSPLHF
. | few | TRBJ1-2 | TRBV19 | TGTGCCAGTAGTCCACTCGCCACAGCTAACTATGGCTACACCTTC | CASSPLATANYGYTF
. | . | TRBJ1-3 | TRBV18 | TGTGCCAGCTCGCCTCCGGGGTTGAACTCTGGAAACACCATATATTTT | CASSPPGLNSGNTIYF
. | . | TRBJ1-1 | TRBV7-2 | TGTGCCAGCAGCTTAGGGCCACAGGGCCGGAACACTGAAGCTTTCTTT | CASSLGPQGRNTEAFF
. | few | TRBJ2-7 | TRBV3-1 | TGTGCCAGCAGCCAAGAAAGACAGAGCTACGAGCAGTACTTC | CASSQERQSYEQYF
. | . | TRBJ1-1 | TRBV28 | TGTGCCAGCAGTGCGTACACTGAAGCTTTCTTT | CASSAYTEAFF
. | few | TRBJ1-3 | TRBV28 | TGTGCCAGCAGTTTTGAGGGTAACACCATATATTTT | CASSFEGNTIYF
. | . | TRBJ2-7 | TRBV10-3 | TGTGCCATCAGAGACCCTGTTGGGGGCCCGCTAACCTACGAGCAGTACTTC | CAIRDPVGGPLTYEQYF
TRBD2 | . | TRBJ2-7 | TRBV7-2 | TGTGCCAGCAGCTTAGGACTAGCGGGAGCGGGAGAGCAGTACTTC | CASSLGLAGAGEQYF
TRBD2 | few | TRBJ2-3 | TRBV7-3 | TGTGCCAGCAGCTTAGTCTCCGGACTAGCGGGGGGGTTAGATACGCAGTATTTT | CASSLVSGLAGGLDTQYF